This entry lists 24 T cell receptor beta chains sequenced from one sample in a study of T-cell reconstitution after alpha-beta-depleted transplantation in children (TCRdb year 2016). Library preparation used PCR. Instrument on record: Illumina HiSeq 2500. Molecular barcoding was employed in the preparation of TCR libraries, with unique molecular identifiers being used to normalize TCRbeta repertoire quantification. TCRdb redid the processing of the public reads, applying fastp at Q25 and MiXCR, and retained in-frame beta chains. Identical CDR3 protein sequences are pooled into one entry, listed with their most common genes and DNA. Counted in this sample were fewer than 700,000 distinct CDR3 sequences; approximately 13% of them appeared once. 2.2% of the sample rests with the top ten. This specimen's treatment or condition label, interpreted: allogeneic hematopoietic cell transplantation with graft depleted of TCRalphabeta T cells and CD19 B cells.

This material consisted of PBMCs, mostly from graft donor cells, taken 360 days after TCRalphabeta/CD19-depleted stem cell transplant. These receptors came from a male patient younger than 18 who had a stem cell transplant for acute myeloid leukemia, so the T cells may come from the graft donor.

This chain connects TRBV28 to TRBJ2-3; TRBD2 matches 12 bases. Germline loops: CDR1 MDHEN, CDR2 SYDVKM. V trimming: 5 bases; J trimming: 11 bases; junction bases outside the gene matches: 14. The CDR3 runs to 16 residues. The CDR3 nucleotides are TGTGCCAGCAGTCGACTAGCGGGAGTTTCCCTATATGGGCAGTATTTT. Amino acid sequence: CASSRLAGVSLYGQYF.

This clonotype appeared a few times. The CDR3 DNA reads as TGCGCCAGCAGCTTGGCCATTTTTCAGGGCGGGGAGCTGTTTTTT. Protein sequence: CASSLAIFQGGELFF. The genes are TRBV5-1 and TRBJ2-2; D might be TRBD1 (5 bases). The ends were cut back, 0 bases at V and 7 bases at J, with 13 bases in the middle. This CDR3 is 15 amino acids long. Germline CDR1 SGHRS, CDR2 YFSETQ.

V gene TRBV9 combines with J gene TRBJ2-7; D unclear. Per the germline V gene, CDR1 is SGDLS and CDR2 is YYNGEE. Between the trimmed V and J ends, which lost 0 bases and 3 bases, there was a span of 7 bases. The CDR3 spans 13 residues. This CDR3 is CASSVESGYEQYF. The CDR3 bases are TGTGCCAGCAGCGTAGAATCGGGCTACGAGCAGTACTTC.

The genes are TRBV12-3 or TRBV12-4 and TRBJ2-5; no clear D gene. The CDR3 totals 14 residues. With 6 bases removed from V and 5 bases from J, the gap between germline ends came to 16 bases. CDR3: CASSAVSTGETQYF. The CDR3 nucleotides read TGTGCCAGCAGCGCCGTCTCGACCGGGGAGACCCAGTACTTC.

This clonotype was found many times. The rearrangement links TRBV7-6 to TRBJ2-1; D may correspond to TRBD1 or TRBD2 (5 bases each). The CDR3 consists of 17 residues. V gave up 6 bases and J gave up 2 bases, with 20 bases separating them. Germline CDR1 and CDR2: SGHVS and FNYEAQ. The CDR3 coding sequence is TGTGCCAGCAGTTTCGGGGCCAGGGCATCCGCCTACAATGAGCAGTTCTTC. It yields the protein CASSFGARASAYNEQFF.

This clonotype was detected many times. Compared with germline, one end of the junction differs, possibly owing to a read error. This sequence joins TRBV20-1 and TRBJ2-6; no clear D gene. This CDR3 comprises 17 residues. The germline CDR1 and CDR2 sequences are DFQATT and SNEGSKA (reference sequence). Here the CDR3 reads CSARESSLPSGANVLTF. The CDR3 DNA reads TGCAGTGCCAGAGAGTCTTCCCTACCCTCTGGGGCCAACGTCCTGACTTTC.

This clonotype was seen a few times. The CDR3: CASSYARQTYEQYF. CDR3 nucleotide sequence: TGTGCCAGCAGTTACGCCAGGCAAACCTACGAGCAGTACTTC. This chain uses TRBV6-5 with TRBJ2-7; D gene uncertain. Germline V gene data show CDR1 as MNHEY and CDR2 as SVGAGI. With 2 bases removed from V and 2 bases from J, the gap between germline ends came to 10 bases. CDR3 length: 14 amino acids.

The gene calls are TRBV28 and TRBJ2-1; 9 nucleotides agree with TRBD2. V gave up 6 bases and J gave up 8 bases; unmatched junction bases: 5. The CDR3 totals 13 residues. Germline loops: CDR1 MDHEN, CDR2 SYDVKM. CDR3 protein: CASRTSGGDEQFF. The CDR3 bases are TGTGCCAGCAGGACTAGCGGAGGGGATGAGCAGTTCTTC.

This rearrangement joins TRBV7-2 to TRBJ1-2; D remains unclear. Germline V gene sequence: CDR1 SGHTA, CDR2 FQGNSA. The germline V and J ends were trimmed by 3 bases and 6 bases, with 5 bases remaining between them. The CDR3 extends over 11 amino acids. The chain's CDR3 is CASSFFHGYTF. CDR3 bases: TGTGCCAGCAGCTTTTTTCATGGCTACACCTTC.

The chain joins TRBV7-8 to TRBJ2-2, with TRBD2 matching over 7 bases. This CDR3 is built from 12 residues. Looked up from germline, CDR1 is SGHVS and CDR2 is FQNEAQ. The junction had 2 bases not matched to a gene; V was cut back by 8 bases and J by 5 bases. The CDR3 loop reads CASLGGTGELFF. The CDR3 coding sequence is TGTGCCAGCCTGGGGGGGACCGGGGAGCTGTTTTTT.

In its sample, this clonotype was seen a few times. The V and J genes are TRBV15 and TRBJ2-7; 10 bases fit TRBD2. This CDR3 has 14 amino acids. After removal of 3 bases from V and 2 bases from J, the junction contained 1 base not matched to a gene. Looked up from germline, CDR1 is LNHNV and CDR2 is YYDKDF (reference sequence). The CDR3 loop is CATSSGTSAYEQYF. CDR3 sequence (DNA): TGTGCCACCAGCAGCGGGACTAGCGCCTACGAGCAGTACTTC.

The rearrangement links TRBV20-1 to TRBJ1-1; no firm D call. V lost 3 bases and J 6 bases, leaving 26 bases between the germline ends. CDR3 size: 17 residues. CDR1 and CDR2 from the germline V gene are DFQATT and SNEGSKA (reference sequence). The CDR3 loop is CSASPPKEETAPPEAFF. In DNA form, the CDR3 reads TGCAGTGCTAGCCCCCCGAAGGAGGAGACTGCCCCCCCTGAAGCTTTCTTT.

In this sample, this clonotype turned up a few times. This sequence joins TRBV5-1 and TRBJ2-7; D call uncertain. Germline V CDR1 and CDR2: SGHRS, YFSETQ. The V end lost 6 bases, the J end lost 2 bases, and 15 bases lay between the germline ends. The CDR3 runs to 14 residues. CDR3: CASTLAGYTYEQYF. CDR3 DNA: TGCGCCAGCACCCTTGCCGGCTATACCTACGAGCAGTACTTC.

This clonotype has a handful of counts. V and J are TRBV14 and TRBJ1-1; weak D call: TRBD1 (5 bases). Germline loops: CDR1 SGHDN, CDR2 FVKESK. The CDR3 extends over 15 amino acids. Between the trimmed V and J ends, which lost 4 bases and 1 base, there was a span of 13 bases. The CDR3 spells CASSLRGSRNTEAFF. CDR3 sequence (DNA): TGTGCCAGCAGCCTAAGGGGAAGTCGGAACACTGAAGCTTTCTTT. Together with reference TRBV14 and TRBJ1-1, the CDR3 gives the full variable domain: EAGVTQFPSHSVIEKGQTVTLRCDPISGHDNLYWYRRVMGKEIKFLLHFVKESKQDESGMPNNRFLAERTGGTYSTLKVQPAELEDSGVYFCASSLRGSRNTEAFFGQGTRLTVV.

This clonotype was counted between two and nine times. This chain uses TRBV6-5 with TRBJ2-2; maybe TRBD1 (6 bases). V gave up 4 bases and J gave up 3 bases, with 15 bases separating them. This CDR3 is built from 16 residues. Germline lookup yields CDR1 MNHEY and CDR2 SVGAGI. The CDR3 reads CASSSPSQGYTGELFF. CDR3 in DNA: TGTGCCAGCAGTTCCCCCTCCCAGGGGTACACCGGGGAGCTGTTTTTT.

The table lists this clonotype with a few counts. The gene calls are TRBV24-1 and TRBJ2-5; D perhaps matches TRBD2 (6 bases). The CDR3 spans 14 residues. Trimming pared 6 bases from V and 0 bases from J, leaving 10 bases between. Germline V CDR1 and CDR2: KGHDR, SFDVKD. The CDR3 nucleotides are TGTGCCACCAGTAGGGGAGGCTACCAAGAGACCCAGTACTTC. As protein: CATSRGGYQETQYF.

J is TRBJ2-5 and V is TRBV5-1; 10 nucleotides agree with TRBD2. The CDR3 totals 14 residues. The V gene's germline CDR1 is SGHRS and CDR2 YFSETQ. The V gene end was trimmed by 4 bases and the J gene end by 4 bases; junction bases not matched to a gene: 4. CDR3 sequence (DNA): TGCGCCAGCAGCCCTAGCGGGAGCGGAGAGACCCAGTACTTC. This encodes CASSPSGSGETQYF.

The chain carries TRBV29-1 and TRBJ2-7; TRBD2 agrees at 10 bases. J was trimmed by 7 bases and V by 4 bases; bases with no gene match: 10. CDR1 is SQVTM, CDR2 ANQGSEA, per germline. This CDR3 contains 14 residues. The CDR3 spells CSVGPLAGVGEQYF. In DNA, the CDR3 is TGCAGCGTTGGCCCGCTAGCGGGAGTGGGAGAGCAGTACTTC.

Many counts were recorded for this clonotype. The chain has TRBV29-1 and TRBJ2-7, with 7 bases matching TRBD1. The CDR3 loop spans 15 amino acids. V lost 4 bases, J lost 0 bases, and 9 bases stayed unmatched. Germline CDR1 SQVTM, CDR2 ANQGSEA. CDR3 sequence (DNA): TGCAGCGTTGGGGGACAGCATCGGAGCTCCTACGAGCAGTACTTC. This gives the protein CSVGGQHRSSYEQYF.

This clonotype was picked up a small number of times. This rearrangement joins TRBV20-1 to TRBJ2-3; 11 bases are shared with TRBD2. CDR3 size: 14 residues. V was pared by 5 bases and J by 2 bases, with 3 bases of the junction left unmatched. CDR1 DFQATT and CDR2 SNEGSKA come from the germline V gene (reference sequence). This CDR3 is CSAPTSGNTDTQYF. The CDR3 DNA reads TGCAGTGCTCCGACTAGCGGGAACACAGATACGCAGTATTTT.

The genes are TRBV4-3 and TRBJ2-1; maybe TRBD1 (5 bases). Germline CDR1 LGHNA, CDR2 YSLEER. The germline V and J ends were trimmed by 0 bases and 6 bases, with 12 bases remaining between them. CDR3 length equals 15 residues. The CDR3 DNA sequence: TGCGCCAGCAGCCAAGACGGCAGGGTGTCCAATGAGCAGTTCTTC. Residues: CASSQDGRVSNEQFF.

There are a few counts of this clonotype. Here the CDR3 DNA reads TGTGCCATCAACGATCGGACAGGACTAGCGGGCGATGAGCAGTTCTTC. Translated: CAINDRTGLAGDEQFF. The chain recombines TRBV10-3 with TRBJ2-1, with 11 bases identical to TRBD2. Trimming took 7 bases from V and 8 from J; bases not matched to a gene: 13. CDR3 length: 16 residues. Germline loops: CDR1 ENHRY, CDR2 SYGVKD.

There are a few counts of this clonotype. This chain joins TRBV7-3 and TRBJ2-1; 14 positions agree with TRBD2. Germline V CDR1 and CDR2: SGHTA, FQGTGA. J lost 10 bases, V lost 4 bases, and 9 bases had no gene match. The CDR3 sequence is 16 residues long. The CDR3 bases are TGTGCCAGCAGCTCCTCCCGACTAGCGGGAGGGGACGAGCAGTTCTTC. Amino acid sequence: CASSSSRLAGGDEQFF.

A few counts support this clonotype. V and J are TRBV9 and TRBJ2-1; D call uncertain. The V end lost 1 base, the J end lost 7 bases, and 15 bases lay between the germline ends. CDR3 length equals 15 residues. CDR1 is SGDLS and CDR2 is YYNGEE in the germline V gene. The DNA for the CDR3 is TGTGCCAGCAGCGTACGAGGAAAGGGTGGGAATGAGCAGTTCTTC. It encodes CASSVRGKGGNEQFF.